This T cell receptor (beta chain) was sequenced in a study of T cell clonotyping in hematopoietic cell transplantation. Samples: about 28 days before transplant, then days 30, 100 and 180 after. Comment on this clone: What it binds is unknown.

Sequencing was performed with immunoSEQ multiplex PCR; in TCRdb, only in-frame clones are kept and a portion is missing. Of fewer than 9,500 clones listed, more than 85% are singletons. Regarding the study as a whole: After transplant, recipient diversity fell while pathologically expanded clonotypes grew through day 180. Cells were unsorted, so CD4 and CD8 contributions were not separated.

The source is a male patient between 45 and 60 years old who had an allogeneic stem cell transplant from a related donor, so T cells may come from the graft donor. Some clones in this sample may be carry-over from other donors' samples. The specimen was PBMCs, collected 100 days after allogeneic stem cell transplant.

In nucleotides, the CDR3 is TGCAGCGTAGCCCCTAACCGGGACAGGGGTCGAGCGAACACCGGGGAGCTGTTTTTT. Protein sequence: CSVAPNRDRGRANTGELFF. V gene TRBV29-1 combines with J gene TRBJ2-2; 10 nucleotides match TRBD1. This CDR3 contains 19 residues. In germline, CDR1 is SQVTM, CDR2 ANQGSEA. The trim removed 6 bases at V and 0 bases at J, leaving 16 bases unmatched.